A single T cell receptor beta chain is shown here with its context. Produced via immunoSEQ multiplex PCR; TCRdb's table is partial and in-frame only. Counted here are more than 20,000 clones, approximately 87% occurring once; the ten biggest clones make up roughly 1.1%. These data are taken from a study of graft-versus-host responses after intestinal transplantation. J gave up 3 bases and V 4 bases, and 3 bases lay outside the gene matches. Germline CDR1 is SGHRS and CDR2 is YFSETQ. This CDR3 spans 15 amino acids. This chain joins TRBV5-1 and TRBJ2-5, with 13 nucleotides matching TRBD2. The TCR originated in a human patient who received an intestinal transplant, so some T cells may come from the graft donor. This specimen was PBMCs, taken approximately four weeks after intestinal transplant. CDR3 in amino acids: CASSLGLAGEETQYF. The CDR3 nucleotides are TGCGCCAGCAGCCTCGGACTAGCGGGAGAAGAGACCCAGTACTTC. The full variable domain, rest sourced from reference TRBV5-1 and TRBJ2-5, is KAGVTQTPRYLIKTRGQQVTLSCSPISGHRSVSWYQQTPGQGLQFLFEYFSETQRNKGNFPGRFSGRQFSNSRSEMNVSTLELGDSALYLCASSLGLAGEETQYFGPGTRLLVL.